These T cell receptor beta chains were read from a single sample in a study of blood T cell repertoires in COVID-19. Assay: immunoSEQ multiplex PCR; the TCRdb copy retains only in-frame clones and omits some. In the table there are 130,000 or so clones, roughly nine tenths of which are singletons. The material sequenced was peripheral blood. These TCRs come from a woman in her 70s with COVID-19, enrolled during active disease. Each CDR3 is given with its conserved first and last residue. D genes are given only for firm matches. The size entry is marked missing in some rows and otherwise reads once, few, many or a size class.

D gene	V gene	clone size	J gene	CDR3 protein	CDR3 DNA
-	TRBV19	-	TRBJ1-4	CACSTGGGLTNEKLFF	TGTGCCTGCAGCACCGGGGGAGGGTTAACTAATGAAAAACTGTTTTTT
TRBD1	TRBV6-1	-	TRBJ2-7	CASSEGRGQGPYEQYF	TGTGCCAGCAGTGAAGGGCGGGGACAGGGACCCTACGAGCAGTACTTC
-	TRBV19	-	TRBJ2-1	CASTETTNNEQFF	TGTGCCAGTACGGAGACTACCAACAATGAGCAGTTCTTC
TRBD1	TRBV3-1/TRBV3-2	-	TRBJ2-7	CASSQAGQGTPVYF	TGTGCCAGCAGCCAGGCCGGACAGGGGACGCCCGTGTACTTC
TRBD1	TRBV5-6	-	TRBJ2-3	CASRRQGWADTQYF	TGTGCCAGCAGAAGACAGGGTTGGGCAGATACGCAGTATTTT
TRBD1	TRBV5-1	-	TRBJ2-7	CASSNGQGSSYEQYF	TGCGCCAGCAGCAATGGACAGGGGAGCTCCTACGAGCAGTACTTC
-	TRBV3-1/TRBV3-2	-	TRBJ1-4	CASSALLGAREKLFF	TGTGCCAGCAGCGCCCTTCTGGGGGCGCGTGAAAAACTGTTTTTT
TRBD2	TRBV30	-	TRBJ2-1	CAWNLLAGGLDEQFF	TGTGCCTGGAACTTACTAGCGGGGGGGTTAGATGAGCAGTTCTTC
TRBD1	TRBV19	-	TRBJ2-2	CASSSISWTGGETTGELFF	TGTGCCAGTAGTTCCATCTCATGGACAGGGGGCGAGACCACCGGGGAGCTGTTTTTT
-	TRBV30	-	TRBJ1-1	CAWSGGGNTEAFF	TGTGCCTGGAGCGGCGGGGGGAACACTGAAGCTTTCTTT
TRBD2	TRBV11-1	-	TRBJ2-1	CASSQIAGGLNEQFF	TGTGCCAGCAGCCAAATAGCGGGGGGGCTAAATGAGCAGTTCTTC
-	TRBV11-3	-	TRBJ2-1	CASSLSANPSYNEQFF	TGTGCCAGCAGCCTGTCAGCGAATCCCTCCTACAATGAGCAGTTCTTC
TRBD1	TRBV4-2	-	TRBJ1-3	CASTKTGLGGNTIYF	TGTGCCAGCACCAAGACAGGGTTGGGCGGAAACACCATATATTTT
-	TRBV3-1/TRBV3-2	-	TRBJ1-2	CASSQAFRRTYGYTF	TGTGCCAGCAGCCAAGCGTTTAGGAGAACTTATGGCTACACCTTC
-	TRBV5-4	-	TRBJ2-7	CASSLPQGGREQYF	TGTGCCAGCAGCTTGCCACAGGGAGGGAGAGAGCAGTACTTC
-	TRBV20-1	-	TRBJ2-1	CSANWGGLFF	TGCAGTGCTAACTGGGGGGGCCTGTTCTTC
-	TRBV11-2	-	TRBJ1-3	CASSLGDTGRNTIYF	TGTGCCAGCAGCTTAGGGGACACCGGTCGAAACACCATATATTTT
-	TRBV7-9	-	TRBJ1-2	CASTRSQQGNYGYTF	TGTGCCAGCACCCGCTCCCAACAGGGAAACTATGGCTACACCTTC
-	TRBV27	once	TRBJ1-4	CASSLFMTVTNEKLFF	TGTGCCAGCAGTTTATTTATGACAGTAACTAATGAAAAACTGTTTTTT
TRBD1	TRBV19	few	TRBJ2-3	CASRGGTGSDTQYF	TGTGCCAGTAGGGGCGGGACAGGGTCGGATACGCAGTATTTT
-	TRBV7-3	-	TRBJ2-1	CASSLGVRAEQFF	TGTGCCAGCAGCTTAGGGGTGCGGGCGGAGCAGTTCTTC
-	TRBV20-1	-	TRBJ2-1	CSASPLRESSYNEQFF	TGCAGTGCTAGTCCCTTACGGGAAAGCTCCTACAATGAGCAGTTCTTC
-	TRBV27	-	TRBJ2-7	CASSLSPYSYEQYF	TGTGCCAGCAGTTTATCCCCCTACTCCTACGAGCAGTACTTC
TRBD1	TRBV6-4	few	TRBJ1-1	CASSDGVGQSEAFF	TGTGCCAGCAGTGACGGGGTGGGACAGTCTGAAGCTTTCTTT